Below, 10 T cell receptor beta chains from the same sample are listed, as sequenced in a study of T cells expressing NK-cell markers. From the 5' RACE reads, TCRdb lists one entry per CDR3 protein and no DNA. Recorded for this sample: about 550,000 distinct CDR3 sequences. Material: blood T cells: a sorted CD56 or NKG2C T cell subset, CD4+ or CD8+ T cells, or bulk PBMC T cells (not recorded which). The receptors shown here come from a man aged 18 to 30 in good health.

The chain uses TRBV6-2 or TRBV6-3 and TRBJ2-1; TCRdb indicates TRBD2, and absent DNA this call remains unverified. The CDR3 spans 15 residues. Germline CDR1 MNHEY, CDR2 SVGEGT. The CDR3 spells CASNRRGGPSNEQFF.

The gene calls are TRBV10-3 and TRBJ2-2; there is no DNA to check the TCRdb D call of TRBD1. Germline assignment: CDR1 ENHRY and CDR2 SYGVKD. The CDR3 is 15 amino acids. The CDR3 protein is CAISQGASDTGELFF.

V and J are TRBV12-3 or TRBV12-4 and TRBJ1-6. The CDR3 has 13 residues. CDR3: CASRDNYNSPLHF.

The V call is TRBV7-2, the J call TRBJ2-1; TCRdb's D gene call, TRBD1, goes unchecked for lack of DNA. This CDR3 spans 15 amino acids. CDR1 SGHTA and CDR2 FQGNSA come from the germline V gene. The chain's CDR3 is CASSLTGSTRNEQFF.

The chain couples TRBV4-2 to TRBJ2-1; with no DNA, the TCRdb D assignment of TRBD1 cannot be verified. CDR3 length: 15 amino acids. Germline CDR1 LGHNA, CDR2 YNFKEQ. The CDR3 is CASSRAGTGPNEQFF.

V and J are TRBV20-1 and TRBJ2-7; TCRdb lists TRBD1, though no DNA is available to test this call. This CDR3 region has 14 residues. The germline gives CDR1 DFQATT, CDR2 SNEGSKA (reference sequence). The CDR3 sequence: CSATDQGRIYEQYF.

The chain joins TRBV24-1 to TRBJ2-1; as DNA is missing, the TRBD1 call by TCRdb cannot be tested. CDR1 and CDR2 from the germline V gene are KGHDR and SFDVKD. There are 12 residues in the CDR3. CDR3 sequence reads: CATGDAGIEQFF.

V and J are TRBV20-1 and TRBJ2-3; TCRdb lists TRBD1, though no DNA is available to test this call. CDR1 DFQATT and CDR2 SNEGSKA come from the germline V gene (reference sequence). This CDR3 is 14 amino acids long. The CDR3 spells CSAREPGRTDTQYF.

The V call is TRBV20-1, the J call TRBJ2-7; TCRdb indicates TRBD2, and absent DNA this call remains unverified. Looked up from germline, CDR1 is DFQATT and CDR2 is SNEGSKA (reference sequence). The CDR3 sequence is 12 residues long. The CDR3 spells CSAGLASYEQYF.

The V call is TRBV20-1, the J call TRBJ2-3; as DNA is missing, the TRBD1 call by TCRdb cannot be tested. The germline V gene encodes CDR1 DFQATT and CDR2 SNEGSKA (reference sequence). The CDR3 extends over 15 amino acids. The CDR3 region is CSAYQYRGSTDTQYF.